The 11 T cell receptor beta chains listed next were all sequenced from one sample in a study of blood T cell repertoires in COVID-19. Clones were read by immunoSEQ multiplex PCR, and TCRdb kept only the in-frame ones, dropping some. The sample lists about 71,000 clones; approximately 92% were seen once. The specimen sequenced was peripheral blood. The receptor set was obtained from a man in his fifties with acute or convalescent COVID-19.

This chain connects TRBV5-4 to TRBJ2-1; perhaps TRBD2 as D (5 bases). V was pared by 2 bases and J by 7 bases, with 19 bases between. Germline V gene sequence: CDR1 SGHNT, CDR2 YYREEE (reference sequence). CDR3 length: 16 amino acids. CDR3 DNA sequence: TGTGCCAGCAGCTTATACCGGGGTTCAATGGAGAATGAGCAGTTCTTC. It is translated as CASSLYRGSMENEQFF.

The V call is TRBV29-1, the J call TRBJ1-4; D might be TRBD1 (5 bases). Deletions cut 5 bases from V and 5 bases from J, with 9 bases between. The germline CDR1 and CDR2 sequences are SQVTM and ANQGSEA. This CDR3 contains 12 residues. The chain's CDR3 is CSVQGSNEKLFF. The CDR3 DNA follows: TGCAGCGTTCAGGGTTCAAATGAAAAACTGTTTTTT.

This clone was picked up a small number of times. The chain is built from TRBV7-2 and TRBJ2-1; D perhaps matches TRBD2 (6 bases). This CDR3 comprises 15 residues. Trimming cost V 2 bases and J 2 bases, with 10 bases left between them. CDR1 and CDR2 (germline): SGHTA, FQGNSA. For the CDR3, the DNA is TGTGCCAGCAGCTTAAGCGGGTCTCCCTACAATGAGCAGTTCTTC. This sequence encodes CASSLSGSPYNEQFF.

V and J are TRBV19 and TRBJ2-7; 10 nucleotides align to TRBD2. Germline V CDR1 and CDR2: LNHDA, SQIVND (reference sequence). The CDR3 extends over 16 amino acids. Trimming removed 3 bases from V and 2 bases from J; junction bases left unmatched: 7. The CDR3 DNA follows: TGTGCCAGTAGTATGGATGGACTAGCGGATACCTACGAGCAGTACTTC. It translates to CASSMDGLADTYEQYF.

The rearrangement links TRBV4-1 to TRBJ1-2, with TRBD1 matching 7 bases. Germline V gene sequence: CDR1 MGHRA, CDR2 YSYEKL. The CDR3 has 14 amino acids. Germline trimming cut 0 bases from V and 5 bases from J; bases unmatched to any gene: 3. The CDR3 is CASSQEVQGYGYTF. CDR3 sequence (DNA): TGCGCCAGCAGCCAAGAGGTACAGGGGTATGGCTACACCTTC.

The gene calls are TRBV7-2 and TRBJ1-1; 7 nucleotides line up with TRBD1. Trimming at V came to 5 bases and at J to 4 bases, leaving 7 bases not matched to a gene. CDR3 length equals 14 residues. Germline CDR1 reads SGHTA; CDR2 reads FQGNSA. CDR3 bases: TGTGCCAGCAGCGCCACAGGGGATGTCACTGAAGCTTTCTTT. It encodes CASSATGDVTEAFF.

V gene TRBV19 combines with J gene TRBJ2-1; 10 nucleotides align to TRBD2. Germline CDR1 reads LNHDA; CDR2 reads SQIVND (reference sequence). V was clipped by 4 bases and J by 9 bases; unmatched bases: 9. This CDR3 contains 15 residues. DNA of the CDR3: TGTGCCAGTAGTACTAATAGCGGGAGGTGGGGTGAGCAGTTCTTC. The encoded protein is CASSTNSGRWGEQFF.

The chain joins TRBV6-5 to TRBJ1-5, with 8 bases identical to TRBD1. Germline CDR1 and CDR2: MNHEY and SVGAGI. V dropped 10 bases and J dropped 6; count of bases not matched to a gene: 11. This CDR3 contains 14 residues. This chain's CDR3 is CATRRTGMGQPQHF. The CDR3 coding sequence is TGTGCCACCCGTAGGACAGGGATGGGTCAGCCCCAGCATTTT.

This chain connects TRBV7-9 to TRBJ2-3; D is ambiguous. The CDR3 totals 10 residues. CDR1 SEHNR and CDR2 FQNEAQ come from the germline V gene (reference sequence). V lost 6 bases and J 7 bases, leaving 5 bases between the germline ends. The CDR3 is CASRGYTQYF. The CDR3 coding sequence is TGTGCCAGCAGGGGCTATACGCAGTATTTT. Full variable domain (rest looked up from reference TRBV7-9 and TRBJ2-3): DTGVSQNPRHKITKRGQNVTFRCDPISEHNRLYWYRQTLGQGPEFLTYFQNEAQLEKSRLLSDRFSAERPKGSFSTLEIQRTEQGDSAMYLCASRGYTQYFGPGTRLTVL.

The V and J genes are TRBV4-1 and TRBJ2-7; 12 bases agree with TRBD2. CDR3 length equals 17 residues. V lost 0 bases and J lost 4; bases outside the gene matches: 7. CDR1 is MGHRA and CDR2 is YSYEKL in the germline V gene. CDR3 sequence: CASSQDVSGTSGYEQYF. The CDR3 DNA reads TGCGCCAGCAGCCAAGACGTGTCCGGGACTAGCGGGTACGAGCAGTACTTC.

The V and J genes are TRBV15 and TRBJ1-5; 10 bases fit TRBD1. The CDR3 is 15 residues long. With 3 bases clipped from V and 7 bases from J, the junction kept 6 bases outside the gene matches. In germline, CDR1 is LNHNV, CDR2 YYDKDF (reference sequence). The CDR3 protein is CATSSGQGGVQPQHF. The CDR3 DNA reads as TGTGCCACCAGCAGCGGACAGGGGGGTGTCCAGCCCCAGCATTTT.